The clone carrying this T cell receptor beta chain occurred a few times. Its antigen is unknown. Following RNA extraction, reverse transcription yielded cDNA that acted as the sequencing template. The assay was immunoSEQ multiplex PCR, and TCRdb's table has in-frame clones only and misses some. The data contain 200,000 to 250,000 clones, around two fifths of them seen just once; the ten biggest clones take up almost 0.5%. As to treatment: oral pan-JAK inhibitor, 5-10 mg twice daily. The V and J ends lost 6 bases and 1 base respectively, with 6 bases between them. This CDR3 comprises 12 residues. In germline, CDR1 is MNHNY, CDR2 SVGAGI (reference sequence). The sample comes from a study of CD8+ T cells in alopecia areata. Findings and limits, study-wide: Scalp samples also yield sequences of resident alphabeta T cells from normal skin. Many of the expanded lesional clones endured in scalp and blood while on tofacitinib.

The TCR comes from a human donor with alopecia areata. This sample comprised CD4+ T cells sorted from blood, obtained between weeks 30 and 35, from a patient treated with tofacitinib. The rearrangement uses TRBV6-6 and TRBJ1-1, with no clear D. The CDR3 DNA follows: TGTGCCAGCAGCTTCACGAACACTGAAGCTTTCTTT. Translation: CASSFTNTEAFF.